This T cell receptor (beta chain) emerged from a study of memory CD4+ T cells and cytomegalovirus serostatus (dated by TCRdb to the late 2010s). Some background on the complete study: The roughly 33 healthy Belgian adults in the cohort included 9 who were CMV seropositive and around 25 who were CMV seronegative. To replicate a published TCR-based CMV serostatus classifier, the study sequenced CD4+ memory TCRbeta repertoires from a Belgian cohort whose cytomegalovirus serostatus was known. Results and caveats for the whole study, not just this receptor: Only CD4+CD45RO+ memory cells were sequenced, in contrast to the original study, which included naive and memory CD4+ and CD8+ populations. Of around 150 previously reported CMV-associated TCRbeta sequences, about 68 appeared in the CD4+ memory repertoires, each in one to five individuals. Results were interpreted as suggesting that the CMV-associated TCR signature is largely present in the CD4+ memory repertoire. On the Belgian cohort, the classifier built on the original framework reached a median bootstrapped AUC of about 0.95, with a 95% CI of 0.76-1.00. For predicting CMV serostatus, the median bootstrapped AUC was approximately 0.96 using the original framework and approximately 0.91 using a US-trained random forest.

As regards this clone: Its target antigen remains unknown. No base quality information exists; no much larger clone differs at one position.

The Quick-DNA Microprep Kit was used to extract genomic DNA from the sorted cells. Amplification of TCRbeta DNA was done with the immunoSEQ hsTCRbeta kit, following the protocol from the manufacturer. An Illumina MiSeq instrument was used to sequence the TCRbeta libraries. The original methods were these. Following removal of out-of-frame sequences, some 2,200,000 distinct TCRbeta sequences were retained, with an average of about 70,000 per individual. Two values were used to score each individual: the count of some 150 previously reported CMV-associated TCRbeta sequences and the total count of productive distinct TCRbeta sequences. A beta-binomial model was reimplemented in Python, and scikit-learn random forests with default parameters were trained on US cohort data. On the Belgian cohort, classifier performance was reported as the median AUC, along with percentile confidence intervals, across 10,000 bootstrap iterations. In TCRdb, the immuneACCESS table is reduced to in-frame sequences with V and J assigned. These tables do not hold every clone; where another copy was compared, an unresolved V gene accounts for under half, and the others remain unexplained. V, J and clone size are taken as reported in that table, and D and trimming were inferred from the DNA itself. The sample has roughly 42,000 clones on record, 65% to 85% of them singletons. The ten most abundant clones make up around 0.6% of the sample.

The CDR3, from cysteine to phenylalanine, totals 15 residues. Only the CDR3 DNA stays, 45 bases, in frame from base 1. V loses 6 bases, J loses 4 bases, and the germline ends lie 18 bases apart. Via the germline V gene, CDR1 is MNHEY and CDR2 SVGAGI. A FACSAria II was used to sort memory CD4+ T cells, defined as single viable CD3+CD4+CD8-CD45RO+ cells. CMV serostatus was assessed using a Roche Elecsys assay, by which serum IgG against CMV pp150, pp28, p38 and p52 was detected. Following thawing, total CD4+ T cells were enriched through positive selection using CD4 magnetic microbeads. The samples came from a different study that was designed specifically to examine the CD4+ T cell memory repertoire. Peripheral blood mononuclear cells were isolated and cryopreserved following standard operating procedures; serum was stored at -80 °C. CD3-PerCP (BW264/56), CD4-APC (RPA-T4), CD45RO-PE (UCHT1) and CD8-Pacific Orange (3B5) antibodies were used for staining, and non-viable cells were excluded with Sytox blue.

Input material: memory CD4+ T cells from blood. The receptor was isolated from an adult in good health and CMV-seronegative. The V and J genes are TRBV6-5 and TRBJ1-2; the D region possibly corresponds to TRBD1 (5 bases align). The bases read TGTGCCAGCAGCTCTCCTTCCAGGGACGCCTATGGCTACACCTTC. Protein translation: CASSSPSRDAYGYTF.